This record looks at one T cell receptor beta chain sequence and its context. This clone was counted many times. This clone's antigen is unknown. The sample holds no much larger clone one base away, and base qualities are not on file. Using the deep immunoSEQ assay, multiplex PCR amplified TCR CDR3 regions from genomic DNA. Extracted genomic DNA from each cell subset was spread evenly across all wells of several immunoSEQ 96-well plates, with each plate serving as a replicate. For sorted subsets, approximately 200 ng of genomic DNA, equivalent to around 31,000 T cell genomes, went into each replicate PCR. The purified libraries were quantified using a Qubit 3.0 fluorometer, sized with a Bioanalyzer 2100, and then quantified again using the KAPA Library Quantification kit. Every immunoSEQ 96-well plate was sequenced on a separate single-read 150-cycle Illumina NextSeq 550 flow cell. The authors' pipeline ran thus. Because only junctional sequences without quality scores were contained in the immunoSEQ output, filtering matching that applied to full-length reads could not be performed. To assign V/J genes and CDR3, sequences were annotated against IMGT germline references using PyIR, a Python wrapper for IgBLAST v1.9. Reads were filtered out if the reads had weak V/J assignments (E-value above 1e-6), no CDR3, stop codons, out-of-frame junctions, or ambiguous translated residues. V3J clonotypes were defined as sequences sharing an identical inferred V gene, J gene, and CDR3 amino acid sequence. Percentage overlap between repertoires was computed as shared unique clonotypes divided by the size of the smaller repertoire. Repertoire richness was assessed with RTK rarefaction, the Chao1 estimator, and Recon v2.1 estimates of unobserved clonotypes. Generation probabilities for all TCRbeta clonotypes obtained by the gDNA method from four donors were computed using OLGA. TCRdb retrieved this table from immuneACCESS and kept in-frame rearrangements only. Not all clones are present; in checked studies, unresolved V genes account for under half, and no reason is known for the remainder. V, J and clone size reflect that table, while D and trimming were determined from the DNA. This sample gives about 680,000 clones in total; roughly 94% of them show up just once. 24% of the sample rests with the top ten.

From a lookup of the germline V gene (reference sequence), CDR1 and CDR2 are MNHEY and SMNVEV. The V and J ends are trimmed by 0 bases and 16 bases, leaving 4 bases between them. Counted from cysteine to phenylalanine, this CDR3 has 9 amino acids. Only the CDR3 portion is preserved as DNA: 27 bases, with reading frame beginning at the first base. CD8 naive samples were obtained by positive selection for CCR7 among CD45RO-negative cells, yielding a CD45RA+CCR7+ population from which TemRA cells were excluded. Healthy HIV-negative adults with no recently reported acute infections or vaccinations were included as donors. Only Caucasian adults living in Nashville, Tennessee, USA were represented among the donors. After blood collection by leukapheresis, PBMCs were isolated using Ficoll-Histopaque density gradient centrifugation and then cryopreserved in the vapor phase of liquid nitrogen. Purity and quantity of every magnetically sorted T cell population were checked by analytical flow cytometry. Each sorted fraction had its genomic DNA isolated and then quantified by UV absorbance on a Nanodrop 2000c.

The sample comes from a study of shared clonotypes between healthy human individuals (dated by TCRdb to about 2020). In terms of the full investigation: Two women and three men aged 18 to 49 years were included in the cohort. For each donor, CD4 naive and CD4 memory were each run on three plates, CD8 naive on two plates, and CD8 memory on one plate. Blood TCR repertoires of five healthy adults were deeply sequenced to estimate repertoire size and the extent of clonotype sharing between individuals. To increase sequencing depth and limit assay-specific biases, TCR repertoire library preparation and sequencing were carried out by different laboratories using diverse techniques. Leukapheresis yielded between about 0.94 and 8.9 billion PBMCs per donor.

Study-wide findings and limitations: Pairwise subsampling indicated that sequencing depth was expected to affect the degree of clonotype sharing among donors. The small number of donors limited the genetic and exposure-history diversity represented. Higher generation probabilities were observed for clonotypes shared by all four sorted-subset donors than for non-shared clonotypes. Sampling was limited to blood, and TCR repertoires in tissue likely differ from TCR repertoires in blood. Larger estimated clonotype richness was generally found for naive subsets than for memory subsets. About 5% of naive CD4, roughly 3.5% of naive CD8, 2.3% of memory CD4, and 0.4% of memory CD8 clonotypes were shared across a few donors. Rarefaction of sorted-subset datasets indicated incomplete sequencing despite the large sequencing depth.

The TCR sequence derives from a man younger than 40 in good health. The specimen sequenced was naive CD8+ T cells sorted from blood. Taken with the paper, the label for cell subset or site translates to: CD45RA+CCR7+. The V and J genes are TRBV27 and TRBJ2-1; the D segment cannot be called with confidence. The CDR3 in this case is CASSLSSFF. The DNA sequence follows: TGTGCCAGCAGTTTATCGAGCTTCTTC.